The present entry profiles one T cell receptor beta chain with its context. These data originate in a study of control samples from healthy donors and cancer patients. V was clipped by 3 bases and J by 6 bases; unmatched bases: 5. CDR1 is SGHTA and CDR2 is FQGTGA in the germline V gene. This CDR3 has 14 amino acids. Using immunoSEQ multiplex PCR, the repertoire was profiled, and TCRdb retains in-frame clones only, with some absent. The sample lists more than 100,000 clones; more than 85% were seen once. The sequenced sample consisted of PBMCs. This chain links TRBV7-3 with TRBJ2-1; 7 nucleotides align to TRBD2. The source is a man in his sixties with lung cancer. The CDR3 here is CASSLGGKINEQFF. Here the CDR3 DNA reads TGTGCCAGCAGCTTGGGGGGGAAAATCAATGAGCAGTTCTTC.